Below, 2 T cell receptor beta chains from the same sample are listed, as sequenced in a study of blood T cell repertoires in COVID-19. Some clones are missing from TCRdb's copy, which holds only in-frame ones; the method was immunoSEQ multiplex PCR. Of under 400,000 clones detected, approximately 89% appear once; the ten largest clones hold roughly 4%. The sequenced material came from peripheral blood. The origin of the receptors is a woman aged 55 to 70 with COVID-19, enrolled during active disease.

The V call is TRBV18, the J call TRBJ1-4, with no clear D. The CDR3 spans 14 residues. Per germline, CDR1 KGHSH and CDR2 LQKENI. The V gene lost 3 bases and the J gene lost 7 bases, with 12 bases spanning the gap. CDR3 region: CASSPNQGSEKLFF. The CDR3 DNA reads TGTGCCAGCTCACCGAACCAAGGGAGTGAAAAACTGTTTTTT. Supplemented by reference TRBV18 and TRBJ1-4, the full variable domain reads NAGVMQNPRHLVRRRGQEARLRCSPMKGHSHVYWYRQLPEEGLKFMVYLQKENIIDESGMPKERFSAEFPKEGPSILRIQQVVRGDSAAYFCASSPNQGSEKLFFGSGTQLSVL.

The V gene is TRBV20-1, the J gene TRBJ1-1; D is undetermined. V was shortened by 3 bases and J by 1 base, with 9 bases between the two germline ends. Germline CDR1 and CDR2: DFQATT and SNEGSKA (reference sequence). The length of the CDR3 is 13 residues. In DNA, the CDR3 is TGCAGTGCTAGTTTTGGGCAGAACACTGAAGCTTTCTTT. This codes for CSASFGQNTEAFF.